The following is a T cell receptor beta chain sequence with its context. This clonotype has a handful of counts. Its antigen target is currently unknown. Within one base of it there is no much larger clone, and no base qualities were kept. The library was prepared using 5' RACE. Data came from an Illumina HiSeq 2000. A universal primer binding site was added through template switching, and the final cDNA carried a unique molecular identifier so that TCR cDNA molecules could be counted accurately. Specific primers in the conserved constant-segment region were used to synthesize first-strand cDNA for the TCR alpha and beta chains. Each cDNA library was double barcoded, with a SMART-Mk sample barcode plus Illumina barcodes, to control for contamination. Two successive PCR steps introduced TruSeq adapter sequences along with Illumina sample barcodes. The TCR alpha and beta cDNA libraries were sequenced on the Illumina HiSeq platform using custom primers. The authors' pipeline ran thus. MiGEC processed the raw reads to extract unique molecular identifiers, while MiXCR was used to determine the CDR3 positions. Recombination models were inferred per individual with the repgenHMM and IGoR tools using an EM algorithm. Shared clonotypes were analyzed with the tcR package in R, and sharing was normalized by the product of cloneset sizes. To study raw recombination free of thymic and clonal selection effects, out-of-frame nonproductive sequences were analyzed. In TCRdb, the public reads were trimmed at Q25 with fastp and aligned with MiXCR, with productive beta chains retained. Every CDR3 protein is listed once, alongside the most common genes and DNA of its rows. TCRdb, rather than the study authors, made the V and J calls. This sample lists under 250,000 distinct CDR3 sequences; approximately 8% were detected once. The ten largest clonotypes hold 5.4% of the sample.

Every donor was a healthy Caucasian. The twin cohort comprised three pairs of female monozygotic twins, all aged about 18 to 30 years. Positive isolation kits from Invitrogen were used to isolate CD4+ and CD8+ T cell populations. These data belong to a study of identical twins (dated by TCRdb to the mid-2010s). Regarding the study in general: To test whether fetal clonotypes persist, the study used deep sequencing on TCR alpha and beta repertoires from monozygotic twins, unrelated adults of various ages, and cord blood. To rule out contamination, replicate twin experiments were performed at different times with different library preparation protocols. Overall results and qualifications from the work: Fewer insertions were carried by abundant cord blood beta clonotypes; a weaker similar trend was observed in young adult naive repertoires, while no such trend was observed in memory repertoires. Compared with coincidental sharing between unrelated individuals, an excess of low generation-probability sequences was observed among out-of-frame TCR alpha sequences shared between twins. In monozygotic twins, recombination models systematically underestimated out-of-frame TCR alpha sharing, but the models matched the sharing seen between unrelated individuals. Because the same donors could not be followed over many years, the conclusions depended on cross-sectional statistical analysis. Invariant T cells such as MAIT and iNKT could partly confound zero-insertion analyses, though diverse VJ usage argued against this for most clonotypes. Excess twin sharing in beta out-of-frame sequences was weaker because fewer shared sequences lowered the signal-to-noise ratio.

Including cysteine and phenylalanine, the CDR3 has 17 amino acids. The only DNA kept is the CDR3, 51 bases in frame from the first base. Relative to germline, V is 2 bases shorter and J is 5 bases shorter, with 18 bases between their ends. CDR1 and CDR2 (MNHEY, SVGAGI) derive from the germline V gene. The same sample was also studied in work on yellow fever vaccine responses in identical twins. In that second paper, the authors write: According to the authors, the vaccine-induced T cell response in identical twins seemed to be partly convergent and partly specific to each individual. The study precisely tracked vaccine-responding T cell clones in identical twins.

The chain is made from TRBV6-5 and TRBJ2-2; TRBD2 is a possible D gene, resting on 6 matching bases. Sequencing input: CD8+ T cells sorted from blood. The sequence was obtained from a woman under 30 in good health. The CDR3 amino acid sequence is: CASSYGPSSARTGELFF. The DNA is as follows: TGTGCCAGCAGTTACGGGCCTTCTAGCGCGAGGACCGGGGAGCTGTTTTTT.